These 9 T cell receptor beta chains were sequenced from one sample in a study of T cells in Graves' hyperthyroidism and ophthalmopathy. RNA transcripts provided the source from which TCR beta CDR3 regions were amplified. With the HTBI primer set, the TCR CDR3 went through a first round of RT-PCR. A single record per CDR3 protein comes from TCRdb applying MiXCR to the multiplex PCR reads. The table records 500,000 to 600,000 distinct CDR3 sequences, over 35% of them present only once. The sequenced sample consisted of peripheral blood or thyroid tissue (not recorded which). The receptors derive from an adult woman with Graves' disease, either hyperthyroidism or ophthalmopathy (not recorded which).

This clonotype was detected only a few times. The chain uses TRBV3-1 and TRBJ2-5; unclear D gene. Germline V gives CDR1 LGHDT, CDR2 YNNKEL (reference sequence). Between the trimmed V and J ends, which lost 2 bases and 2 bases, there was a span of 3 bases. The CDR3 contains 12 residues. The CDR3 nucleotides read TGTGCCAGCAGCCAACTACAAGAGACCCAGTACTTC. It translates to CASSQLQETQYF.

The chain recombines TRBV6-5 with TRBJ2-7; possible D gene TRBD1, 6 bases. Germline loops: CDR1 MNHEY, CDR2 SVGAGI. The CDR3 spans 16 residues. V was trimmed by 2 bases and J by 2 bases, leaving 16 bases between them. This CDR3 is CASSYERPGQAYEQYF. The CDR3 bases are TGTGCCAGCAGTTACGAGCGTCCGGGACAAGCCTACGAGCAGTACTTC.

At least ten counts were recorded for this clonotype. The chain employs TRBV7-9 and TRBJ1-1; D is uncertain. CDR3 length: 12 amino acids. V shed 4 bases and J shed 6 bases, with 9 bases lying between them. Germline values: CDR1 SEHNR, CDR2 FQNEAQ (reference sequence). CDR3 residues: CASSYGHSEAFF. DNA for the CDR3: TGTGCCAGCAGCTACGGCCATTCTGAAGCTTTCTTT.

The genes are TRBV6-5 and TRBJ1-1, with D maybe TRBD1 (6 bases). The CDR3 runs 14 residues. Germline V lookup: CDR1 MNHEY, CDR2 SVGAGI. The V gene lost 2 bases and the J gene lost 5 bases, with 12 bases spanning the gap. CDR3 in DNA: TGTGCCAGCAGTTACGCGAACAGGGAAACTGAAGCTTTCTTT. Its protein product is CASSYANRETEAFF.

This clonotype has a single count. The gene calls are TRBV20-1 and TRBJ2-7; 10 bases are shared with TRBD2. Per the germline V gene, CDR1 is DFQATT and CDR2 is SNEGSKA (reference sequence). V dropped 6 bases and J dropped 5; count of bases not matched to a gene: 4. CDR3 length: 12 amino acids. CDR3 in amino acids: CSAGLAVHEQYF. The CDR3 DNA sequence: TGCAGTGCCGGACTAGCGGTACACGAGCAGTACTTC.

This clonotype has a count of ten or more. V and J are TRBV7-9 and TRBJ1-2, with 10 bases fitting TRBD1. The germline gives CDR1 SEHNR, CDR2 FQNEAQ (reference sequence). Trimming removed 1 base from V and 4 bases from J; junction bases left unmatched: 12. This CDR3 spans 18 amino acids. CDR3 sequence (DNA): TGTGCCAGCAGCTTAGGGATTCGGACAGGGGGTTTTAGCTATGGCTACACCTTC. Encoded protein: CASSLGIRTGGFSYGYTF.

This rearrangement joins TRBV7-9 to TRBJ2-7, with D possibly being TRBD2 (5 bases). The V gene lost 5 bases and the J gene lost 6 bases, with 17 bases spanning the gap. This CDR3 spans 14 amino acids. Germline assignment: CDR1 SEHNR and CDR2 FQNEAQ (reference sequence). The CDR3 nucleotides read TGTGCCAGCAGCCCCCCTTCGGGGTCGCGCGAGCAGTACTTC. Translating it yields CASSPPSGSREQYF.

To note about this clonotype: A read error may explain this, as a much larger clone is one base away. This chain joins TRBV7-2 and TRBJ2-5, with TRBD1 as a possible D gene (5 bases). Germline CDR1 is SGHTA and CDR2 is FQGNSA. The CDR3 contains 15 residues. Written as DNA, the CDR3 is TGCGCCAGCAGCCAAGGGTTCAGGGTCGGCGAGACCCAGTACTTC. The encoded protein is CASSQGFRVGETQYF.

The chain combines TRBV2 with TRBJ1-6, with 8 bases identical to TRBD1. The CDR3 length is 14 residues. Germline V gene sequence: CDR1 SNHLY, CDR2 FYNNEI. V lost 8 bases to trimming and J lost 6 bases; unmatched junction nucleotides: 6. CDR3 DNA: TGTGCCAGCGCGGACAGGGCTGGTAATTCACCCCTCCACTTT. This gives the protein CASADRAGNSPLHF.